These 8 T cell receptor beta chains were all obtained from the same sample, sequenced in a study of blood T cell repertoires in COVID-19. TCRdb keeps only in-frame clones here, not all; method: immunoSEQ multiplex PCR. The repertoire holds some 200,000 clones, with 85% to 90% as singletons. Sequencing was performed on peripheral blood. The receptors were sampled from a man aged 18 to 35 with active or convalescent COVID-19.

The chain uses TRBV2 and TRBJ1-3; TRBD1 is a possible D gene (6 bases). This CDR3 comprises 14 residues. In germline, CDR1 is SNHLY, CDR2 FYNNEI. The V gene lost 7 bases and the J gene lost 3 bases, with 13 bases spanning the gap. The CDR3 DNA is TGTGCCAGCACCTTGGACAGCTTTGGAAACACCATATATTTT. Translated: CASTLDSFGNTIYF.

The rearrangement links TRBV25-1 to TRBJ2-7; weak D call: TRBD1 (6 bases). CDR3 length: 13 amino acids. The germline CDR1 and CDR2 sequences are MGHDK and SYGVNS. V was pared by 7 bases and J by 7 bases, with 17 bases between. DNA for the CDR3: TGTGCCAGCAAGTTCAGGGGAACGGGGGAGCAGTACTTC. This sequence encodes CASKFRGTGEQYF.

The chain carries TRBV30 and TRBJ1-1; D is unresolved. There are 11 residues in the CDR3. Germline assignment: CDR1 GTSNPN and CDR2 SVGIG (reference sequence). Trimming stripped 4 bases from V and 4 bases from J, with 7 bases between. The CDR3 region is CAWTIATEAFF. The CDR3 nucleotides read TGTGCCTGGACTATAGCCACTGAAGCTTTCTTT.

The rearrangement uses TRBV18 and TRBJ1-1; the D gene is possibly TRBD1 (5 bases). The V end was cut by 2 bases, the J end by 7 bases, with 11 bases between. The CDR3 sequence is 13 residues long. Germline V gene data show CDR1 as KGHSH and CDR2 as LQKENI. This CDR3 is CASSPGASGEAFF. The DNA of the CDR3 is TGTGCCAGCTCACCAGGGGCTTCCGGTGAAGCTTTCTTT.

The rearrangement uses TRBV11-3 and TRBJ2-1, with D hard to call. With 5 bases removed from V and 7 bases from J, the gap between germline ends came to 15 bases. The CDR3 runs to 14 residues. Per germline, CDR1 SGHNT and CDR2 YENEEA. The CDR3 DNA reads as TGTGCCAGCAGCCACTCTGCGGATACGAATGAGCAGTTCTTC. This translates into CASSHSADTNEQFF.

V usage is TRBV7-2 and J usage is TRBJ2-7, with 9 bases fitting TRBD2. V shed 3 bases, J shed 2 bases, and the junction held 5 bases outside the gene matches. Germline loops: CDR1 SGHTA, CDR2 FQGNSA. CDR3 length: 15 residues. The CDR3 here is CASSFAAGGTYEQYV. The CDR3, as DNA: TGTGCCAGCAGCTTCGCAGCGGGGGGAACCTACGAGCAGTACGTC.

This clone came up a few times. The chain is built from TRBV9 and TRBJ1-6, with 7 bases that match TRBD1. J lost 7 bases, V lost 4 bases, and 5 bases had no gene match. CDR1 is SGDLS and CDR2 is YYNGEE in the germline V gene. The CDR3 is 14 amino acids. The CDR3, as DNA: TGTGCCAGCAGCCTCGGGGGACAGAATTCACCCCTCCACTTT. Translation: CASSLGGQNSPLHF.

The CDR3 protein is CASSRSNSPVEAGNTIYF. For the CDR3, the DNA is TGTGCCAGCAGCCGATCCAATTCCCCGGTGGAGGCTGGAAACACCATATATTTT. The chain recombines TRBV27 with TRBJ1-3; D is uncertain. The CDR3 is 18 residues long. Looked up from germline, CDR1 is MNHEY and CDR2 is SMNVEV (reference sequence). The V gene lost 6 bases and the J gene lost 2 bases, with 23 bases spanning the gap.